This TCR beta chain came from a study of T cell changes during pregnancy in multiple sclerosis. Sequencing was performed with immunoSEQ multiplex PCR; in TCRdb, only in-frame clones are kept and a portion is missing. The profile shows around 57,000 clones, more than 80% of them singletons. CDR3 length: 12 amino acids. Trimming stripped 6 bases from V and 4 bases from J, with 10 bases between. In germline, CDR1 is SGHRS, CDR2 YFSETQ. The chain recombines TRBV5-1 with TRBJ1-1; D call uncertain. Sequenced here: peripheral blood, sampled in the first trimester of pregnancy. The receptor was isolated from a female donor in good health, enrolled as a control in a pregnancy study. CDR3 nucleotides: TGCGCCAGCACCACCAGCGGCACTGAAGCTTTCTTT. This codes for CASTTSGTEAFF. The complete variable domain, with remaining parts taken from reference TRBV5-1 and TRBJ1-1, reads KAGVTQTPRYLIKTRGQQVTLSCSPISGHRSVSWYQQTPGQGLQFLFEYFSETQRNKGNFPGRFSGRQFSNSRSEMNVSTLELGDSALYLCASTTSGTEAFFGQGTRLTVV.